This is a list of T cell receptor beta chains from one sample in a study of T-cell reconstitution after alpha-beta-depleted transplantation in children. TCRdb reprocessed the PCR reads with MiXCR, giving one entry per CDR3 protein. This sample carries approximately 97,000 distinct CDR3 sequences, roughly 7.6% of them seen once, and the ten largest clones take 16%. The sample consisted of PBMCs, taken before TCRalphabeta/CD19-depleted stem cell transplant. The receptors were gathered from a boy aged 2-15 years with acute lymphoblastic leukemia, due to receive a stem cell transplant. CDR3s include the opening cysteine and the closing phenylalanine or tryptophan. A D gene is named only where the DNA matches it firmly. Clone size appears in some rows only: once, few, many, or a class for an expanded clone.

v_gene,j_gene,abundance,d_gene,CDR3aa,CDR3nt
TRBV7-2,TRBJ2-1,many,.,CASSLAMGSYNEQFF,TGTGCCAGCAGCTTAGCGATGGGTTCATACAATGAGCAGTTCTTC
TRBV20-1,TRBJ2-1,many,TRBD2,CSAREGLAGTYNEQFF,TGCAGTGCTAGAGAGGGGCTAGCGGGGACCTACAATGAGCAGTTCTTC
TRBV12-3/TRBV12-4,TRBJ2-2,many,.,CASSLLGAAPPSGELFF,TGTGCCAGCAGTTTATTGGGGGCTGCCCCACCGTCCGGGGAGCTGTTTTTT
TRBV11-1,TRBJ1-1,few,.,CASSGSHRVISTEAFF,TGTGCCAGCAGCGGCTCTCACAGGGTCATTAGCACTGAAGCTTTCTTT
TRBV4-3,TRBJ2-3,few,.,CASSPVFADTQYF,TGCGCCAGCAGCCCCGTATTCGCAGATACGCAGTATTTT
TRBV2,TRBJ1-2,many,.,CASSDVSGYGYTF,TGTGCCAGCAGTGACGTGAGCGGGTACGGCTACACCTTC
TRBV29-1,TRBJ2-7,many,TRBD1,CSVERDRGQYF,TGCAGCGTTGAAAGGGACAGAGGGCAGTACTTC
TRBV11-2,TRBJ2-1,few,.,CASSFALGSSYNEQFF,TGTGCCAGCAGCTTCGCCTTAGGTTCCTCCTACAATGAGCAGTTCTTC
TRBV6-5,TRBJ2-5,.,TRBD1,CASSWGQLQETQYF,TGTGCCAGCAGTTGGGGACAGCTCCAAGAGACCCAGTACTTC
TRBV5-1,TRBJ1-2,.,TRBD1,CASSLGTGEIGYTF,TGCGCCAGCAGCTTGGGGACAGGGGAGATAGGCTACACCTTC
TRBV20-1,TRBJ2-5,many,TRBD2,CSAYRPSGGETQYF,TGCAGCGCCTATAGGCCTAGCGGGGGAGAGACCCAGTACTTC
TRBV12-3/TRBV12-4,TRBJ1-4,many,.,CASIRGGANEKLFF,TGTGCCAGCATAAGAGGGGGAGCTAATGAAAAACTGTTTTTT
TRBV6-5,TRBJ2-2,few,.,CASSYPGRDTGELFF,TGTGCCAGCAGTTACCCGGGAAGGGACACCGGGGAGCTGTTTTTT
TRBV29-1,TRBJ1-1,many,.,CSVLKRGTEAFF,TGCAGCGTTCTAAAACGCGGAACTGAAGCTTTCTTT
TRBV18,TRBJ1-1,.,.,CASSPQGGTTEAFF,TGTGCCAGCTCACCACAGGGAGGGACCACTGAAGCTTTCTTT
TRBV5-1,TRBJ2-7,many,TRBD1,CASSTDRGRDEQYF,TGCGCCAGCAGCACGGACAGGGGGCGGGACGAGCAGTACTTC
TRBV25-1,TRBJ2-7,.,TRBD1,CATFRDSTYEQYF,TGTGCCACCTTCAGGGACAGTACCTACGAGCAGTACTTC
TRBV5-5,TRBJ1-5,many,.,CASSPYPGPLNQPQHF,TGTGCCAGCAGTCCCTATCCAGGCCCGTTGAATCAGCCCCAGCATTTT
TRBV5-1,TRBJ1-1,many,.,CASSFGVLGTEAFF,TGCGCCAGCAGCTTCGGAGTCTTGGGGACTGAAGCTTTCTTT
TRBV12-3/TRBV12-4,TRBJ2-7,few,.,CASSLSGRIYEQYF,TGTGCCAGCAGTTTATCGGGCAGGATCTACGAGCAGTACTTC
TRBV7-8,TRBJ1-6,.,TRBD1,CASRLRTGSSYNSPLHF,TGTGCCAGCAGACTACGGACAGGGAGCTCCTATAATTCACCCCTCCACTTT
TRBV6-2/TRBV6-3,TRBJ2-1,many,TRBD2,CASSYSPPSGIYNEQFF,TGTGCCAGCAGTTACTCTCCGCCTAGCGGGATCTACAATGAGCAGTTCTTC
TRBV12-3/TRBV12-4,TRBJ1-6,many,.,CASSFRAPNSPLHF,TGTGCCAGCAGCTTCCGGGCTCCAAATTCACCCCTCCACTTT
TRBV9,TRBJ2-5,few,TRBD2,CASSVGLANQETQYF,TGTGCCAGCAGCGTAGGACTAGCGAATCAAGAGACCCAGTACTTC
TRBV7-8,TRBJ1-1,.,.,CASSLDTGLRGEAFF,TGTGCCAGCAGCTTAGATACAGGACTCAGGGGTGAAGCTTTCTTT
TRBV12-3/TRBV12-4,TRBJ2-4,.,TRBD2,CASSLLSGGALAKNIQYF,TGTGCCAGCAGTTTACTAAGCGGGGGGGCCCTAGCCAAAAACATTCAGTACTTC
TRBV9,TRBJ1-2,many,TRBD1,CASSSRTGPGGYTF,TGTGCCAGCAGCTCAAGGACAGGGCCAGGAGGCTACACCTTC
TRBV2,TRBJ2-5,.,.,CASTPHSGLETQYF,TGTGCCAGCACACCCCACAGCGGGCTAGAGACCCAGTACTTC